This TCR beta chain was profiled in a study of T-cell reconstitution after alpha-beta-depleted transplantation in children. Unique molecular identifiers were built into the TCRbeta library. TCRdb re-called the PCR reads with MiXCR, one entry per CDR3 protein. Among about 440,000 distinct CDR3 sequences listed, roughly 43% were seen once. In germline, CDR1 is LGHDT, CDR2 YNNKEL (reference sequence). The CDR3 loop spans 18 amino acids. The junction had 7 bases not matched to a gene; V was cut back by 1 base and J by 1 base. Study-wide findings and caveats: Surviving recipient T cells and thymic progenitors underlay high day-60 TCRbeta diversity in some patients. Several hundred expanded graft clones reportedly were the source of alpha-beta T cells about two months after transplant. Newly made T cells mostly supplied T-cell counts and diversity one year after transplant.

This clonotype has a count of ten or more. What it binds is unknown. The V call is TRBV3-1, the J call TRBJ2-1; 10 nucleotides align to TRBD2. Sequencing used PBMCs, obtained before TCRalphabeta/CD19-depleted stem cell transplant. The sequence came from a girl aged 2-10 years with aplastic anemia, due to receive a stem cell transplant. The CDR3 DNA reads TGTGCCAGCAGCCAAGTTCCGCTAGCGGGAGTATCCTACAATGAGCAGTTCTTC. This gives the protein CASSQVPLAGVSYNEQFF.